One sample yielded the 9 T cell receptor beta chains listed below, sequenced in a study of beta chain features in type 1 diabetes. The whole isolated RNA underwent reverse transcription, so sequencing captured expressed TCRB transcripts. Profiling relied on immunoSEQ multiplex PCR, and the TCRdb table lists in-frame clones only, not all of them. The sample holds approximately 150,000 clones; about 13% are singletons and the top ten take under 1.5%. Their target antigens are unknown. Notes on the study in general: Type 1 diabetes patients showed a moderate but significant shortening of TCRB CDR3s in all four CD4+ subsets.

The material sequenced was central memory CD4+ T cells from blood. The receptors were gathered from a man younger than 30 with type 1 diabetes.

The sample holds a few counts of this clone. V gene TRBV27 combines with J gene TRBJ1-5, with D possibly being TRBD1 (5 bases). Looked up from germline, CDR1 is MNHEY and CDR2 is SMNVEV (reference sequence). This CDR3 comprises 15 residues. V gave up 8 bases and J gave up 3 bases, with 17 bases separating them. Here the CDR3 reads CASRLGWGDNQPQHF. CDR3 bases: TGTGCCAGCCGCCTTGGGTGGGGGGACAATCAGCCCCAGCATTTT.

The chain uses TRBV2 and TRBJ1-3, with 8 bases identical to TRBD1. Trimming at V came to 4 bases and at J to 8 bases, leaving 7 bases not matched to a gene. This CDR3 is built from 14 residues. The germline CDR1 and CDR2 sequences are SNHLY and FYNNEI. The CDR3 loop reads CASSVGQGWDTIYF. CDR3 bases: TGTGCCAGCAGTGTCGGACAGGGATGGGACACCATATATTTT.

In this sample, this clone turned up many times. V gene TRBV19 combines with J gene TRBJ2-1; D remains ambiguous. The V end lost 5 bases, the J end lost 5 bases, and 1 base lay between the germline ends. The CDR3 totals 10 residues. Germline V gives CDR1 LNHDA, CDR2 SQIVND (reference sequence). The CDR3 DNA follows: TGTGCCAGTAGTCACAATGAGCAGTTCTTC. Translated: CASSHNEQFF.

This clone has only a few counts. The rearrangement joins TRBV28 to TRBJ1-2; TRBD1 might be the D (6 bases). CDR3 length: 15 residues. The V gene's germline CDR1 is MDHEN and CDR2 SYDVKM. The V end was cut by 9 bases, the J end by 8 bases, with 25 bases between. This chain's CDR3 is CARPLKQGTGKGYTF. The DNA for the CDR3 is TGTGCCAGGCCCCTAAAACAGGGAACGGGAAAGGGCTACACCTTC.

The chain is built from TRBV7-6 and TRBJ2-3; D unclear. Deletions cut 2 bases from V and 4 bases from J, with 4 bases between. CDR3 length equals 12 residues. Germline V CDR1 and CDR2: SGHVS, FNYEAQ. The CDR3 DNA is TGTGCCAGCAGCTTAAATGCAGATACGCAGTATTTT. This gives the protein CASSLNADTQYF.

V is TRBV11-3 and J is TRBJ1-1, with a weak D call TRBD1 (6 bases). V lost 6 bases and J 7 bases, leaving 9 bases between the germline ends. Germline CDR1 SGHNT, CDR2 YENEEA. This CDR3 is 11 amino acids long. As DNA, the CDR3 is TGTGCCAGCAGTCGGACAGTTGAAGCTTTCTTT. Its protein product is CASSRTVEAFF.

This clone was detected a few times. The CDR3 loop reads CSVETGGSYEQYF. Written as DNA, the CDR3 is TGCAGCGTTGAGACCGGGGGGTCCTACGAGCAGTACTTC. The chain links TRBV29-1 to TRBJ2-7; 7 positions match TRBD2. This CDR3 region has 13 residues. V lost 3 bases, J lost 1 base, and 3 bases stayed unmatched. Germline V gene sequence: CDR1 SQVTM, CDR2 ANQGSEA.

With regard to this clone: The same CDR3 is also encoded by other DNA sequences in this sample. The V and J genes are TRBV7-8 and TRBJ2-1, with D uncertain. Trimming removed 3 bases from V and 7 bases from J, with 4 bases in between. CDR1 is SGHVS, CDR2 FQNEAQ, per germline. The CDR3 is made up of 11 amino acids. CDR3 sequence: CASSFDNEQFF. CDR3 DNA: TGTGCCAGCAGCTTCGATAATGAGCAGTTCTTC.

This clone has a handful of counts. The sample holds other DNA sequences that translate to the same CDR3. V and J are TRBV13 and TRBJ1-6, with TRBD1 matching over 7 bases. This CDR3 is built from 15 residues. Germline trimming cut 0 bases from V and 10 bases from J; bases unmatched to any gene: 6. Germline CDR1 PRHDT, CDR2 FYEKMQ (reference sequence). The CDR3 protein is CASSLGQGVRSPLHF. The CDR3 bases are TGTGCCAGCAGCTTAGGGCAGGGGGTCCGGTCACCCCTCCACTTT.